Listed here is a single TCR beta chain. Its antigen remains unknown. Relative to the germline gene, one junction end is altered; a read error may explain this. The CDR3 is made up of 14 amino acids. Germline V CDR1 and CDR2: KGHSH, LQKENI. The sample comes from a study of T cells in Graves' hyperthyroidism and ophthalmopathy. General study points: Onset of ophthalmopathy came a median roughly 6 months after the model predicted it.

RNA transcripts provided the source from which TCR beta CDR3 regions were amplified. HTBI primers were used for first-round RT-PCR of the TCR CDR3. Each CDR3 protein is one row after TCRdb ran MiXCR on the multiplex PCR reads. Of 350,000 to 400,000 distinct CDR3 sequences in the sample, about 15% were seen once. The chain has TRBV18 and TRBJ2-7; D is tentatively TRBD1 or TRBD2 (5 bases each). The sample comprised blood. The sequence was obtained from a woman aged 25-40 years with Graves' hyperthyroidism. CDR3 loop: CANSHSQGVYEQYF. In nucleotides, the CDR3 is TGTGCCAACTCACACTCCCAGGGAGTCTACGAGCAGTACTTC.